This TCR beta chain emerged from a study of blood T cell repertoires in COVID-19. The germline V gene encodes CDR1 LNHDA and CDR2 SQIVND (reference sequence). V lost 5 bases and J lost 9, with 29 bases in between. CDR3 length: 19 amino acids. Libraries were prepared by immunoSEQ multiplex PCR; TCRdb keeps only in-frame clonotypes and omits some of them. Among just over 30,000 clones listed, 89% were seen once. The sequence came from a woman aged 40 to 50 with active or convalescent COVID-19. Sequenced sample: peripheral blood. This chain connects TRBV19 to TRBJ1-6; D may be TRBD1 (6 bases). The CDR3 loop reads CASSPLYPGDIGLSSPLHF. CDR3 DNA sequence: TGTGCCAGTAGTCCCCTGTACCCCGGGGACATTGGATTGAGTTCACCCCTCCACTTT.